These T cell receptor beta chains were read from a single sample in a study of control samples from healthy donors and cancer patients. The method was immunoSEQ multiplex PCR; TCRdb's version includes in-frame clones alone and lacks a portion of them. The sample records tens of thousands of clones, about nine tenths being singletons. Sequencing was carried out using blood. These receptors came from a woman in her 70s in good health. CDR3s include the opening cysteine and the closing phenylalanine or tryptophan. The D gene is left open where the match is weak. Where a row states a size, it is once, few, many or the class of an expanded clone; other rows omit it.

cdr3_nt | cdr3_aa | clone_size | v_call | d_call | j_call
TGTGCCAGTAGGAGGGACAGGATAGGGAACACTGAAGCTTTCTTT | CASRRDRIGNTEAFF | - | TRBV19 | TRBD1 | TRBJ1-1
TGCGCCAGCAGCTTGGAGGCTAGCAGCCTTGAAGAGCAGTACTTC | CASSLEASSLEEQYF | - | TRBV5-1 | - | TRBJ2-7
TGCGCCAGCAGCTCCGGCAAAGCGTTGGGCTCCTACGAGCAGTACTTC | CASSSGKALGSYEQYF | - | TRBV5-1 | - | TRBJ2-7
TGTGCCAGCAGCTTAAGCGGTAATAGCAATCAGCCCCAGCATTTT | CASSLSGNSNQPQHF | - | TRBV7-2 | - | TRBJ1-5
TGCGCCAGCAGCCCTGGGGGCAATCAGCCCCAGCATTTT | CASSPGGNQPQHF | - | TRBV10-1 | - | TRBJ1-5
TGTGCCAGCAGCTTAGGACAGGGATCTGTTGCAACTAATGAAAAACTGTTTTTT | CASSLGQGSVATNEKLFF | - | TRBV7-9 | TRBD1 | TRBJ1-4
TGTGCCAGCTCACCAGCAGGGCCCACAAACTCGATCTCCTACGAGCAGTACTTC | CASSPAGPTNSISYEQYF | - | TRBV18 | - | TRBJ2-7
TGTGCCAGCAGCTTGGAAGTAGGGGCAGGATCACCCCTCCACTTT | CASSLEVGAGSPLHF | - | TRBV5-5 | - | TRBJ1-6
TGTGCCAGCAGCTTGGCAGGACAGGGGGAGACCCAGTACTTC | CASSLAGQGETQYF | - | TRBV5-8 | TRBD1 | TRBJ2-5
TGTGCCAGCAGCGCTGGGTCCGGAAACACCATATATTTT | CASSAGSGNTIYF | once | TRBV5-6 | - | TRBJ1-3
TGTGCCAGTAGTTCACAGACAGGGGTGGGTTTTGGTTCACCCCTCCACTTT | CASSSQTGVGFGSPLHF | - | TRBV19 | TRBD1 | TRBJ1-6
TGCGCCAGCAGCCTGACCGGTCCCGGGGCCAACGTCCTGACTTTC | CASSLTGPGANVLTF | - | TRBV5-1 | - | TRBJ2-6
TGTGCCTGGAGTCCCTTGGATGAGCAGTTCTTC | CAWSPLDEQFF | - | TRBV30 | - | TRBJ2-1
TGTGCCAGCAGCCAAGATCGCTTAGCGGGAGGGCCTAAGCAGTACTTC | CASSQDRLAGGPKQYF | few | TRBV3-1/TRBV3-2 | TRBD2 | TRBJ2-7
TGTGCCAGCAGTGAACGGCAGGCGGGTCAGCCCCAGCATTTT | CASSERQAGQPQHF | - | TRBV2 | - | TRBJ1-5
TGCGCCAGCAGCTTGGGACAGGCAAACGGGGAGCTGTTTTTT | CASSLGQANGELFF | - | TRBV5-1 | - | TRBJ2-2